The present T cell receptor (beta chain) was sequenced within a study of control samples from healthy donors and cancer patients. With 5 bases removed from V and 1 base from J, the gap between germline ends came to 9 bases. This CDR3 spans 14 amino acids. CDR1 and CDR2 from the germline V gene are SGHTA and FQGNSA. Using immunoSEQ multiplex PCR, the repertoire was profiled, and TCRdb retains in-frame clones only, with some absent. The data contain some 150,000 clones, roughly 94% of them singletons. The origin of this receptor is a man between 40 and 49 years old in good health. The chain uses TRBV7-2 and TRBJ1-3; no clear D. The sequenced sample was blood. The CDR3 DNA reads as TGTGCCAGCAGCCCTTGGGTTTCTGGAAACACCATATATTTT. Protein product: CASSPWVSGNTIYF.